This T cell receptor beta chain was identified in a study of beta chain features in type 1 diabetes. Findings and limits, study-wide: TCRB CDR3s were moderately but significantly shorter in Type 1 diabetes patients in all four CD4+ subsets. Junctions at VDJ sites from type 1 diabetes patients had fewer insertions and more deletions. PCR could preferentially amplify shorter templates, alike in patients and controls.

V dropped 0 bases and J dropped 5 bases, with 19 bases sitting between them. The CDR3 totals 17 residues. Germline CDR1 is SGDLS and CDR2 is YYNGEE. Via the markers CD45RO/CCR7/CD25/CD127/CD95/CD27, stem cell-like memory, regulatory, central memory and naive CD4+ cells were sorted. Note on this clone: Its target is unknown.

All of the isolated RNA was reverse transcribed, so expressed TCRB transcripts were sequenced. Libraries were prepared by immunoSEQ multiplex PCR; TCRdb keeps only in-frame clonotypes and omits some of them. Of hundreds of thousands of clones listed, about 15% are singletons. Sequenced: central memory CD4+ T cells from blood. The V gene is TRBV9, the J gene TRBJ2-3; D is possibly TRBD1 (7 bases). The sequence came from a man in his thirties or forties in good health. CDR3 residues: CASSVERQGGVGDTQYF. The CDR3 bases are TGTGCCAGCAGCGTAGAAAGACAGGGAGGCGTCGGAGATACGCAGTATTTT. Supplemented by reference TRBV9 and TRBJ2-3, the full variable domain reads DSGVTQTPKHLITATGQRVTLRCSPRSGDLSVYWYQQSLDQGLQFLIQYYNGEERAKGNILERFSAQQFPDLHSELNLSSLELGDSALYFCASSVERQGGVGDTQYFGPGTRLTVL.